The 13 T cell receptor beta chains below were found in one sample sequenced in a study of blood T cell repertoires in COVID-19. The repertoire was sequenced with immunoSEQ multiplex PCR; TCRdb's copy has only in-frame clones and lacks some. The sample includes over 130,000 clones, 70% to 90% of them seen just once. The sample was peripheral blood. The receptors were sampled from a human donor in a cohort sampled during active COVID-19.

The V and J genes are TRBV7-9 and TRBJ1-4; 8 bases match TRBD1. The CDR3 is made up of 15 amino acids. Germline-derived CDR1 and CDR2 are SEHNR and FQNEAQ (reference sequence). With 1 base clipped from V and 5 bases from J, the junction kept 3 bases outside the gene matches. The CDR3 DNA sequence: TGTGCCAGCAGCTTAGGGACAGGGCCAAATGAAAAACTGTTTTTT. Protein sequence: CASSLGTGPNEKLFF.

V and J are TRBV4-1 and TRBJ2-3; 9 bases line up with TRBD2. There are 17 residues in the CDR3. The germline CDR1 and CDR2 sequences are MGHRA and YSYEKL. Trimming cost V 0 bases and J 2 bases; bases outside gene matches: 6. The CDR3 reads CASSQESGGRDTDTQYF. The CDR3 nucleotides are TGCGCCAGCAGCCAAGAAAGCGGGGGGCGGGACACAGATACGCAGTATTTT.

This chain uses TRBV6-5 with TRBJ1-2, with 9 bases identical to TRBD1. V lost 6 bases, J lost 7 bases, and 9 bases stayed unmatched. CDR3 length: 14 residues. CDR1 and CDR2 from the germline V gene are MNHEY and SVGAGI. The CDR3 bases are TGTGCCAGCAGCCCCTCGACAGGGGGATTTGGCTACACCTTC. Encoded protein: CASSPSTGGFGYTF.

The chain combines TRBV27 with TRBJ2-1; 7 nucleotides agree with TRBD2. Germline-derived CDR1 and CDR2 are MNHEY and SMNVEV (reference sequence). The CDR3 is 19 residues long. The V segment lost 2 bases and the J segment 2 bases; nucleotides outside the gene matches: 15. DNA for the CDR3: TGTGCCAGCAGTTTAAACCCACTAAAGGGGAGCGGGGCCTACAATGAGCAGTTCTTC. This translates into CASSLNPLKGSGAYNEQFF.

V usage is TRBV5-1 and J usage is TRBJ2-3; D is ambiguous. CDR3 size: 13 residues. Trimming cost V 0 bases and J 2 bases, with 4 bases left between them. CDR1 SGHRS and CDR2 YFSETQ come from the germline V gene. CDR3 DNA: TGCGCCAGCAGCTTGGGAGACACAGATACGCAGTATTTT. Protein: CASSLGDTDTQYF.

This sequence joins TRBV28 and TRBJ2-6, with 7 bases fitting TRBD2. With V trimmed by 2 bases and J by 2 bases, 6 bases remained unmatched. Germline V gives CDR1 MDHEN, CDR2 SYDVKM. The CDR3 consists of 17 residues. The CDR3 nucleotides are TGTGCCAGCAGTTTAGGGGGGGTTCTGGCTGGGGCCAACGTCCTGACTTTC. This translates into CASSLGGVLAGANVLTF.

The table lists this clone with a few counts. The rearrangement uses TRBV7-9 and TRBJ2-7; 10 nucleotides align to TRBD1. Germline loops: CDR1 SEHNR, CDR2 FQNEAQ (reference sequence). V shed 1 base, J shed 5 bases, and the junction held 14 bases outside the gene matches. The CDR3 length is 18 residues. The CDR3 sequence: CASSLGLLTGTGVHEQYF. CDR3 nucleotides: TGTGCCAGCAGCTTAGGGCTACTTACCGGGACAGGGGTCCACGAGCAGTACTTC.

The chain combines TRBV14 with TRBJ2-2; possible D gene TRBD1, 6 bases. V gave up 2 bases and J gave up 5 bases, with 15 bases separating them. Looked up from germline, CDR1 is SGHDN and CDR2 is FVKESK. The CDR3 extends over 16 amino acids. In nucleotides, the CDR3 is TGTGCCAGCAGCCAACCGGTGTTACAGGGAACCGGGGAGCTGTTTTTT. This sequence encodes CASSQPVLQGTGELFF.

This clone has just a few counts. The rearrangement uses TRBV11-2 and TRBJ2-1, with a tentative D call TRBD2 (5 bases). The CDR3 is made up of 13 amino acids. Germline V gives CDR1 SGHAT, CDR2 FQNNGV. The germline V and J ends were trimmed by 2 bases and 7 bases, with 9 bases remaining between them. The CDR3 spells CASSLLGLNEQFF. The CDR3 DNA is TGTGCCAGCAGCTTACTCGGACTGAATGAGCAGTTCTTC.

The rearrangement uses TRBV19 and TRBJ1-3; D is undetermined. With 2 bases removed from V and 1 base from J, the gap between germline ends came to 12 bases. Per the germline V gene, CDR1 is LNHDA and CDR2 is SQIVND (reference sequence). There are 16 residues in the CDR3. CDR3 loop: CASSIKLPRSGNTIYF. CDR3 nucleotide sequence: TGTGCCAGTAGTATAAAGCTCCCTAGATCTGGAAACACCATATATTTT.

The DNA of the CDR3 is TGTGCCAGCAGCCCCGTAAGCGGGAGACAAGATACGCAGTATTTT. Translation gives CASSPVSGRQDTQYF. This chain uses TRBV3-1 (or the pseudogene TRBV3-2) with TRBJ2-3, with 8 bases matching TRBD2. Per germline, CDR1 LGHDT and CDR2 YNNKEL (reference sequence). There are 15 residues in the CDR3. Trimming took 4 bases from V and 5 from J; bases not matched to a gene: 8.

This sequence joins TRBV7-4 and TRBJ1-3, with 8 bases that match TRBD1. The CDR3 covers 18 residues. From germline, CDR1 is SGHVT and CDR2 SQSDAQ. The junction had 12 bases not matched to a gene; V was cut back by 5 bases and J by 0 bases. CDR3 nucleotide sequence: TGTGCCAGCAGCCGGACCCGGACAGGGACTCACTCTGGAAACACCATATATTTT. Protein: CASSRTRTGTHSGNTIYF.

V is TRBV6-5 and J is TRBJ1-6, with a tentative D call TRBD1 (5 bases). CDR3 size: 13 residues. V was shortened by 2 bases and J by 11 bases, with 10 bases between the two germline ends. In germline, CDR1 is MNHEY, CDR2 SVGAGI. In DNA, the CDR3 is TGTGCCAGCAGTTACGGCAGGGAGGCACCCCTCCACTTT. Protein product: CASSYGREAPLHF.